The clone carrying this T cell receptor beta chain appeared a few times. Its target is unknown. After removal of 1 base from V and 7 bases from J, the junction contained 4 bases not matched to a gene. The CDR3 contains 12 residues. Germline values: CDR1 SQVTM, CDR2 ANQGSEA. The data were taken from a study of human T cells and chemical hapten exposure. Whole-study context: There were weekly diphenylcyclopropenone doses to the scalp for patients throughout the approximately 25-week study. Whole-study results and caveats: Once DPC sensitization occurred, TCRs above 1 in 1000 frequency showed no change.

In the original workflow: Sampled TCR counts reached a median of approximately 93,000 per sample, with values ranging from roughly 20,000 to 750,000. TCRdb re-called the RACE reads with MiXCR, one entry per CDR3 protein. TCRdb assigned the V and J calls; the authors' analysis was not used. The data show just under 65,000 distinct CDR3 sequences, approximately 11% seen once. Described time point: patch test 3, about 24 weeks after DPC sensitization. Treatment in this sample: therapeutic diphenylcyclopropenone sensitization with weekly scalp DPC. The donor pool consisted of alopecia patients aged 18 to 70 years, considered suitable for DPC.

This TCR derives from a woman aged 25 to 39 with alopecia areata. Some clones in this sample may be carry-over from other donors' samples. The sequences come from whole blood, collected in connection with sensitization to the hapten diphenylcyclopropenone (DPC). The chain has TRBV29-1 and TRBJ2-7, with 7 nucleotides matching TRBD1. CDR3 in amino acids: CSVEGTGQEQYF. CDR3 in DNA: TGCAGCGTTGAAGGGACAGGCCAGGAGCAGTACTTC.